This T cell receptor (beta chain) is from a study of T cell responses to AZD1222 COVID-19 vaccine. As for this clone: No antigen is known for it.

TCRdb's copy holds only in-frame clones and misses some; the assay was immunoSEQ multiplex PCR. The sample carries 60,000 to 100,000 clones, about 90% recorded once. Study results and caveats: Unmutated variant regions are reportedly targeted by nearly half of spike-specific TCRs. Baseline seropositives among AZD1222 recipients totaled only five or six. A mostly white British donor set with more females was recruited, and clonal diversity was possibly underestimated. Mapped onto spike, vaccine-associated CD4 TCRs spanned it and were dominant at 160-218 and 743-854.

V was clipped by 6 bases and J by 4 bases; unmatched bases: 12. The germline V gene has CDR1 LNHDA and CDR2 SQIVND (reference sequence). The length of the CDR3 is 16 residues. The sequence was obtained from an adult in good health. The gene calls are TRBV19 and TRBJ1-1; 9 bases are a match to TRBD1. Sequenced material: peripheral blood, taken on day 0 of MenACWY control vaccination. CDR3 nucleotides: TGTGCCAGTAGCATGGGATCCGGGACAGGGTTCACTGAAGCTTTCTTT. Translating it yields CASSMGSGTGFTEAFF.